The present TCR beta chain was sequenced within a study of shared T cell receptors in the human thymus. Germline lookup yields CDR1 SNHLY and CDR2 FYNNEI. This CDR3 contains 15 residues. The V and J ends lost 4 bases and 4 bases, in that order; junction bases with no gene match: 3. Using immunoSEQ multiplex PCR, the repertoire was profiled, and TCRdb retains in-frame clones only, with some absent. The sample consists of hundreds of thousands of clones, more than 75% of them appearing once. This sample was shared with a second study, whose subject was human thymus T cells. That work states: The study used thymus tissue resected during corrective heart surgery. It looked as if thymic and blood repertoires used V and J genes in a biased way. Related studies found that unrelated individuals share highly overlapping thymic repertoires.

The specimen sequenced was thymocytes. The gene calls are TRBV2 and TRBJ2-4; 11 nucleotides align to TRBD1. The source of this sequence is a boy younger than two with a congenital heart defect. In DNA form, the CDR3 reads TGTGCCAGCAGTGCGGACAGGGGGCTGAAAAACATTCAGTACTTC. As protein: CASSADRGLKNIQYF.